These 8 T cell receptor beta chains were sequenced from one sample in a study of radiation and T cells in renal cell carcinoma. Profiled with immunoSEQ multiplex PCR; TCRdb holds only in-frame clones, not every one. Of 130,000 to 150,000 clones listed, 75% to 90% are singletons. The time point here: blood 4 weeks post-SBRT, at nephrectomy. Indicated treatment: 15 Gy SBRT to primary tumor, nephrectomy 4 weeks later. The sequences come from blood, collected from a patient whose treatment included radiotherapy and nephrectomy. The receptors were gathered from a woman aged 50 to 65 with renal cell carcinoma.

The rearrangement uses TRBV7-6 and TRBJ2-7; the D gene could be TRBD1 or TRBD2 (7 bases each). The CDR3 length is 19 residues. Trimming removed 5 bases at V and 0 bases at J, with 26 bases between. CDR1 is SGHVS, CDR2 FNYEAQ, per germline. This chain's CDR3 is CASSMGGTVETLSSYEQYF. CDR3 bases: TGTGCCAGCAGCATGGGGGGGACAGTCGAAACCTTGAGCTCCTACGAGCAGTACTTC.

V usage is TRBV4-2 and J usage is TRBJ1-2, with D hard to call. This CDR3 spans 14 amino acids. Trimming pared 1 base from V and 4 bases from J, leaving 10 bases between. Germline V gene sequence: CDR1 LGHNA, CDR2 YNFKEQ. The CDR3 sequence: CASSQVGQPYGYTF. Here the CDR3 DNA reads TGTGCCAGCAGCCAAGTCGGGCAGCCCTATGGCTACACCTTC.

This sequence joins TRBV19 and TRBJ2-1, with D unclear. CDR1 LNHDA and CDR2 SQIVND come from the germline V gene (reference sequence). The CDR3 loop spans 15 amino acids. V lost 5 bases and J 0 bases, leaving 11 bases between the germline ends. CDR3 sequence: CASSQPADSYNEQFF. The CDR3 bases are TGTGCCAGTAGTCAACCGGCGGACTCCTACAATGAGCAGTTCTTC.

The chain carries TRBV28 and TRBJ2-2; 12 bases align to TRBD1. The CDR3 contains 15 residues. Germline values: CDR1 MDHEN, CDR2 SYDVKM. The trim removed 5 bases at V and 6 bases at J, leaving 4 bases unmatched. The CDR3 region is CASSVGTGGPGELFF. CDR3 DNA: TGTGCCAGCAGTGTGGGGACAGGGGGCCCCGGGGAGCTGTTTTTT.

The chain carries TRBV19 and TRBJ2-3; 12 bases line up with TRBD1. The CDR3 is made up of 19 amino acids. Germline CDR1 reads LNHDA; CDR2 reads SQIVND (reference sequence). The junction had 17 bases not matched to a gene; V was cut back by 6 bases and J by 4 bases. CDR3 sequence reads: CASRGAGTGGFLFSDTQYF. The CDR3 coding sequence is TGTGCCAGTAGGGGCGCCGGGACAGGGGGCTTTTTGTTCTCAGATACGCAGTATTTT.

V gene TRBV27 combines with J gene TRBJ2-4; 7 bases agree with TRBD1. V shed 8 bases, J shed 1 base, and the junction held 8 bases outside the gene matches. The germline V gene has CDR1 MNHEY and CDR2 SMNVEV (reference sequence). The CDR3 contains 15 residues. CDR3 protein: CASAQGDLAKNIQYF. CDR3 bases: TGTGCCAGCGCCCAGGGGGATTTGGCCAAAAACATTCAGTACTTC.

The chain joins TRBV28 to TRBJ2-7; no clear D gene. The CDR3 has 11 amino acids. Trimming removed 7 bases from V and 4 bases from J, with 8 bases in between. Germline V gene data show CDR1 as MDHEN and CDR2 as SYDVKM. CDR3 amino acids: CASTGRYEQYF. CDR3 DNA sequence: TGTGCCAGCACGGGCAGATACGAGCAGTACTTC. Variable domain in full (rest from reference TRBV28 and TRBJ2-7): DVKVTQSSRYLVKRTGEKVFLECVQDMDHENMFWYRQDPGLGLRLIYFSYDVKMKEKGDIPEGYSVSREKKERFSLILESASTNQTSMYLCASTGRYEQYFGPGTRLTVT.

The chain is built from TRBV19 and TRBJ2-2; a possible D gene is TRBD1 (5 bases). Trimming cost V 3 bases and J 4 bases, with 6 bases left between them. The CDR3 runs 13 residues. CDR1 and CDR2 from the germline V gene are LNHDA and SQIVND (reference sequence). The CDR3 DNA sequence: TGTGCCAGTAGTATCCAGGGCACCGGGGAGCTGTTTTTT. This gives the protein CASSIQGTGELFF.